This T cell receptor (beta chain) originates from a study of CD4+ T cells in melanoma. Study outcomes and limitations: A reported correlation linked neoantigen-specific CD4+ T cells to CD8+, macrophage and B cell function. Reportedly, melanoma neoantigen-specific CD4+ T cells showed varied differentiation states.

Profiling relied on immunoSEQ multiplex PCR, and the TCRdb table lists in-frame clones only, not all of them. The profile shows under 11,000 clones, 50% to 75% of them singletons. CDR3 length: 15 amino acids. Germline lookup yields CDR1 SGDLS and CDR2 YYNGEE. The V and J ends lost 0 bases and 0 bases respectively, with 7 bases between them. As regards this clone: Antigen: not known.

This receptor was obtained from a human donor with melanoma. The J gene is TRBJ2-1, the V gene TRBV9, with D perhaps matching TRBD2 (5 bases). Input material: cells from a culture (not recorded whether cultured in vitro). CDR3 nucleotide sequence: TGTGCCAGCAGCGTAGACGGGGACTCCTACAATGAGCAGTTCTTC. It encodes CASSVDGDSYNEQFF. Looking up the rest from reference TRBV9 and TRBJ2-1 gives the full variable domain: DSGVTQTPKHLITATGQRVTLRCSPRSGDLSVYWYQQSLDQGLQFLIQYYNGEERAKGNILERFSAQQFPDLHSELNLSSLELGDSALYFCASSVDGDSYNEQFFGPGTRLTVL.